One and the same sample provided the 7 T cell receptor beta chains below, sequenced in a study of blood T cell repertoires in COVID-19. Clones were sequenced by immunoSEQ multiplex PCR, and TCRdb holds only the in-frame ones, with some missing. The sample records approximately 200,000 clones, about 87% being singletons. The sample taken for sequencing was PBMCs or T cells enriched from blood (not recorded which). The receptors stem from a young woman who had been exposed to COVID-19.

CDR3 sequence reads: CASSIAERNEQYF. DNA of the CDR3: TGTGCCAGTAGTATAGCGGAGAGGAACGAGCAGTACTTC. J is TRBJ2-7 and V is TRBV19, with unresolved D. Trimming removed 1 base from V and 5 bases from J, with 9 bases in between. The germline CDR1 and CDR2 sequences are LNHDA and SQIVND (reference sequence). The CDR3 spans 13 residues.

The rearrangement links TRBV11-3 to TRBJ2-1; 8 bases line up with TRBD2. The J segment lost 10 bases and the V segment lost 2 bases, leaving 10 bases of the junction unmatched. The germline V gene has CDR1 SGHNT and CDR2 YENEEA. The CDR3 covers 15 residues. The CDR3 here is CASSLRAGGPTEQFF. The CDR3 DNA reads as TGTGCCAGCAGCTTACGGGCGGGGGGACCCACGGAGCAGTTCTTC.

The chain has TRBV9 and TRBJ2-3; a possible D gene is TRBD1 (6 bases). This CDR3 comprises 15 residues. Looked up from germline, CDR1 is SGDLS and CDR2 is YYNGEE. Trimming cost V 3 bases and J 1 base, with 12 bases left between them. For the CDR3, the DNA is TGTGCCAGCAGCGCCAGGACAGACGGCACAGATACGCAGTATTTT. Translation: CASSARTDGTDTQYF. The full variable domain, completed using reference TRBV9 and TRBJ2-3, is DSGVTQTPKHLITATGQRVTLRCSPRSGDLSVYWYQQSLDQGLQFLIQYYNGEERAKGNILERFSAQQFPDLHSELNLSSLELGDSALYFCASSARTDGTDTQYFGPGTRLTVL.

The chain carries TRBV6-5 and TRBJ1-1; D uncertain. Trimming stripped 7 bases from V and 0 bases from J, with 6 bases between. The CDR3 is 12 residues long. The germline V gene encodes CDR1 MNHEY and CDR2 SVGAGI. CDR3 in DNA: TGTGCCAGCACTGCGTTGAACACTGAAGCTTTCTTT. Protein product: CASTALNTEAFF.

This sequence joins TRBV28 and TRBJ1-6, with TRBD1 matching over 8 bases. V lost 6 bases to trimming and J lost 10 bases; unmatched junction nucleotides: 11. In germline, CDR1 is MDHEN, CDR2 SYDVKM. The CDR3 is made up of 15 amino acids. The CDR3 spells CASSSGQGVGSPLHF. CDR3 nucleotide sequence: TGTGCCAGCAGCTCCGGACAGGGAGTGGGATCACCCCTCCACTTT.

Written as DNA, the CDR3 is TGTGCCAGCAGTTACAACCGACATCCGAACACCGGGGAGCTGTTTTTT. Its translation: CASSYNRHPNTGELFF. This sequence joins TRBV6-2 or TRBV6-3 and TRBJ2-2, with D unresolved. Germline CDR1 reads MNHEY; CDR2 reads SVGEGT. The CDR3 has 16 residues. Trimming stripped 2 bases from V and 0 bases from J, with 10 bases between.

This chain joins TRBV5-1 and TRBJ2-1; D perhaps matches TRBD2 (6 bases). With 2 bases removed from V and 3 bases from J, the gap between germline ends came to 18 bases. Looked up from germline, CDR1 is SGHRS and CDR2 is YFSETQ. The CDR3 has 17 amino acids. In DNA, the CDR3 is TGCGCCAGCAGCTTTACCCGTGGCGGGATAAACTACAATGAGCAGTTCTTC. This gives the protein CASSFTRGGINYNEQFF.